One and the same sample provided the 28 T cell receptor beta chains below, sequenced in a study of blood T cell repertoires in COVID-19. Data came from immunoSEQ multiplex PCR; TCRdb stores just in-frame clones and leaves some out. The table lists under 250,000 clones, 86% of them singletons, with roughly 6.3% in the top ten. The sample consisted of peripheral blood. The source of these receptors is a man between 60 and 75 years old with acute or convalescent COVID-19.

This chain uses TRBV6-2 or TRBV6-3 with TRBJ1-5, with 8 bases lining up with TRBD1. V trimming: 4 bases; J trimming: 0 bases; junction bases outside the gene matches: 5. The germline gives CDR1 MNHEY, CDR2 SVGEGT. CDR3 length equals 16 residues. CDR3 residues: CASSFGQGYSNQPQHF. CDR3 in DNA: TGTGCCAGCAGTTTTGGACAGGGCTATAGCAATCAGCCCCAGCATTTT.

The CDR3 loop is CASSSDQWWELYNEQFF. CDR3 nucleotide sequence: TGTGCCAGCAGTTCCGACCAATGGTGGGAGTTGTACAATGAGCAGTTCTTC. The chain uses TRBV6-7 and TRBJ2-1; weak D call: TRBD2 (5 bases). TRBV6-7 is given ORF status, its function remaining uncertain. V lost 4 bases to trimming and J lost 4 bases, with 20 bases between them. The CDR3 spans 17 residues.

The chain carries TRBV30 and TRBJ1-1, with D maybe TRBD1 (5 bases). The CDR3 contains 13 residues. Germline assignment: CDR1 GTSNPN and CDR2 SVGIG (reference sequence). The V end was cut by 7 bases, the J end by 6 bases, with 18 bases between. CDR3 DNA sequence: TGTGCCTACGAACAGGCCGCAAAGGCTGAAGCTTTCTTT. Translating gives CAYEQAAKAEAFF.

CDR3 DNA sequence: TGTGCCAGCAGCCATGACAGGGGGCGCACCGGGGAGCTGTTTTTT. Translated, it gives CASSHDRGRTGELFF. The chain links TRBV14 to TRBJ2-2; 10 positions match TRBD1. The CDR3 contains 15 residues. Unmatched junction bases numbered 2, after V lost 3 bases and J lost 4 bases. Germline values: CDR1 SGHDN, CDR2 FVKESK.

The genes are TRBV3-1 (or the pseudogene TRBV3-2) and TRBJ2-3, with D perhaps TRBD2 (6 bases). The germline CDR1 and CDR2 sequences are LGHDT and YNNKEL (reference sequence). V gave up 4 bases and J gave up 5 bases, with 22 bases separating them. This CDR3 contains 17 residues. DNA for the CDR3: TGTGCCAGCAGCCTGAGAACCGGGACTCCCTTGGGAGATACGCAGTATTTT. It encodes CASSLRTGTPLGDTQYF.

V gene TRBV5-6 combines with J gene TRBJ2-4; D perhaps matches TRBD2 (6 bases). With 4 bases removed from V and 3 bases from J, the gap between germline ends came to 17 bases. CDR3 size: 16 residues. In germline, CDR1 is SGHDT, CDR2 YYEEEE. The CDR3 region has the DNA TGTGCCAGCAGCACATTTAGGACGGGGGTCAAAAACATTCAGTACTTC. Its translation: CASSTFRTGVKNIQYF.

V is TRBV6-5 and J is TRBJ2-1, with 7 bases fitting TRBD1. The length of the CDR3 is 15 residues. Germline values: CDR1 MNHEY, CDR2 SVGAGI. Trimming at V came to 6 bases and at J to 9 bases, leaving 14 bases not matched to a gene. CDR3 in amino acids: CASSDPGTVWREQFF. The CDR3 bases are TGTGCCAGCAGCGACCCCGGGACAGTTTGGCGTGAGCAGTTCTTC.

The chain has TRBV5-4 and TRBJ2-5; D is unclear. The CDR3 covers 13 residues. V was trimmed by 1 base and J by 5 bases, leaving 9 bases between them. CDR1 and CDR2 (germline): SGHNT, YYREEE (reference sequence). The CDR3 loop is CASSLNGLETQYF. For the CDR3, the DNA is TGTGCCAGCAGCTTGAATGGGCTTGAGACCCAGTACTTC.

The V gene is TRBV9, the J gene TRBJ2-7; the D gene is possibly TRBD2 (5 bases). Germline V lookup: CDR1 SGDLS, CDR2 YYNGEE. The V and J ends lost 4 bases and 5 bases respectively, with 10 bases between them. This CDR3 is 12 amino acids long. The CDR3 DNA reads TGTGCCAGCAGCCCGAGCGGACACGAGCAGTACTTC. It is translated as CASSPSGHEQYF.

This clone was seen only a few times. V usage is TRBV6-5 and J usage is TRBJ2-2; D is unresolved. V gave up 5 bases and J gave up 0 bases, with 10 bases separating them. The CDR3 is made up of 15 amino acids. Germline V CDR1 and CDR2: MNHEY, SVGAGI. Here the CDR3 DNA reads TGTGCCAGCAGTCCCCTCACTTCGAACACCGGGGAGCTGTTTTTT. It codes for CASSPLTSNTGELFF.

This chain links TRBV11-2 with TRBJ2-5; 7 positions match TRBD2. The ends lost 5 bases at V and 4 bases at J; junction bases unmatched: 7. The length of the CDR3 is 14 residues. The germline V gene has CDR1 SGHAT and CDR2 FQNNGV. In DNA, the CDR3 is TGTGCCAGCAGCCAAGGACTAGTGGGAGAGACCCAGTACTTC. Translating it yields CASSQGLVGETQYF.

The chain has TRBV28 and TRBJ2-7; 7 bases fit TRBD1. CDR3 length: 16 amino acids. With 6 bases clipped from V and 3 bases from J, the junction kept 14 bases outside the gene matches. The germline CDR1 and CDR2 sequences are MDHEN and SYDVKM. As DNA, the CDR3 is TGTGCCAGCAGCCCCATTTCCTCGGACAGGTTCTACGAGCAGTACTTC. It codes for CASSPISSDRFYEQYF.

The rearrangement uses TRBV5-1 and TRBJ1-3; 8 nucleotides match TRBD1. Germline V gives CDR1 SGHRS, CDR2 YFSETQ. The CDR3 is 14 residues long. J was trimmed by 4 bases and V by 0 bases; bases with no gene match: 0. The CDR3 here is CASSLGQGGNTIYF. CDR3 in DNA: TGCGCCAGCAGCTTGGGACAGGGGGGAAACACCATATATTTT. Complete variable domain (other parts from reference TRBV5-1 and TRBJ1-3): KAGVTQTPRYLIKTRGQQVTLSCSPISGHRSVSWYQQTPGQGLQFLFEYFSETQRNKGNFPGRFSGRQFSNSRSEMNVSTLELGDSALYLCASSLGQGGNTIYFGEGSWLTVV.

The chain joins TRBV9 to TRBJ2-1; 9 nucleotides line up with TRBD1. The CDR3 runs 15 residues. The germline CDR1 and CDR2 sequences are SGDLS and YYNGEE. The ends lost 2 bases at V and 5 bases at J; junction bases unmatched: 5. This CDR3 reads CASSVIGTGNNEQFF. As DNA, the CDR3 is TGTGCCAGCAGCGTGATCGGGACAGGGAACAATGAGCAGTTCTTC.

The V gene is TRBV2, the J gene TRBJ1-1, with 7 positions matching TRBD1. Trimming at V came to 4 bases and at J to 1 base, leaving 6 bases not matched to a gene. Germline V lookup: CDR1 SNHLY, CDR2 FYNNEI. The CDR3 length is 15 residues. The CDR3 nucleotides are TGTGCCAGCAGTGGAGGGGACAGTGCGAACACTGAAGCTTTCTTT. Amino acid sequence: CASSGGDSANTEAFF. Filled out from reference TRBV2 and TRBJ1-1, the complete variable domain reads EPEVTQTPSHQVTQMGQEVILRCVPISNHLYFYWYRQILGQKVEFLVSFYNNEISEKSEIFDDQFSVERPDGSNFTLKIRSTKLEDSAMYFCASSGGDSANTEAFFGQGTRLTVV.

The rearrangement joins TRBV29-1 to TRBJ2-3, with D possibly being TRBD2 (5 bases). Germline CDR1 reads SQVTM; CDR2 reads ANQGSEA. V gave up 2 bases and J gave up 0 bases, with 6 bases separating them. The CDR3 runs 13 residues. CDR3 residues: CSVERGSTDTQYF. DNA of the CDR3: TGCAGCGTTGAAAGAGGGAGCACAGATACGCAGTATTTT.

V usage is TRBV7-9 and J usage is TRBJ1-6; perhaps TRBD1 as D (5 bases). CDR1 SEHNR and CDR2 FQNEAQ come from the germline V gene (reference sequence). Trimming pared 4 bases from V and 6 bases from J, leaving 10 bases between. The CDR3 spans 14 residues. The CDR3 DNA is TGTGCCAGCAGCTGGAGGGGTACTAATTCACCCCTCCACTTT. Amino acids: CASSWRGTNSPLHF.

The J gene is TRBJ1-6, the V gene TRBV6-6; D ambiguous. The length of the CDR3 is 15 residues. CDR1 is MNHNY, CDR2 SVGAGI, per germline (reference sequence). The V gene lost 2 bases and the J gene lost 3 bases, with 8 bases spanning the gap. The CDR3 protein is CASSYGPNYNSPLHF. The CDR3 region has the DNA TGTGCCAGCAGTTACGGGCCGAACTATAATTCACCCCTCCACTTT.

The CDR3 DNA follows: TGTGCCAGCAGTTGGGGCTTCGTCGATGGCTACACCTTC. It is translated as CASSWGFVDGYTF. The chain employs TRBV28 and TRBJ1-2; perhaps TRBD1 as D (5 bases). Germline V gives CDR1 MDHEN, CDR2 SYDVKM. V gave up 4 bases and J gave up 6 bases, with 12 bases separating them. This CDR3 has 13 residues.

This clone was observed a single time. The rearrangement joins TRBV18 to TRBJ1-5, with D perhaps TRBD1 (6 bases). The length of the CDR3 is 14 residues. Trimming took off 6 bases at V and 0 bases at J, with 9 bases between the two ends. The germline V gene encodes CDR1 KGHSH and CDR2 LQKENI. The CDR3 spells CASSRQVSNQPQHF. The CDR3 bases are TGTGCCAGCTCCCGACAGGTTAGCAATCAGCCCCAGCATTTT. Full variable domain (rest looked up from reference TRBV18 and TRBJ1-5): NAGVMQNPRHLVRRRGQEARLRCSPMKGHSHVYWYRQLPEEGLKFMVYLQKENIIDESGMPKERFSAEFPKEGPSILRIQQVVRGDSAAYFCASSRQVSNQPQHFGDGTRLSIL.

The CDR3 here is CASSGRVPNEKLFF. In DNA, the CDR3 is TGTGCCAGCAGCGGCAGGGTTCCCAATGAAAAACTGTTTTTT. V usage is TRBV11-1 and J usage is TRBJ1-4; D possibly corresponds to TRBD1 (5 bases). V lost 5 bases and J 5 bases, leaving 12 bases between the germline ends. The CDR3 is 14 residues long. Germline V gives CDR1 SGHAT, CDR2 FQDESV (reference sequence).

J is TRBJ2-1 and V is TRBV3-1 (or the pseudogene TRBV3-2); 11 nucleotides agree with TRBD2. Germline assignment: CDR1 LGHDT and CDR2 YNNKEL (reference sequence). J gave up 4 bases and V 4 bases, and 3 bases lay outside the gene matches. The CDR3 totals 15 residues. CDR3 sequence: CASSRTSGGYNEQFF. CDR3 in DNA: TGTGCCAGCAGCCGAACTAGCGGGGGATACAATGAGCAGTTCTTC.

This chain joins TRBV6-5 and TRBJ2-7; the match to TRBD1 covers 9 bases. This CDR3 region has 16 residues. The V and J ends lost 4 bases and 6 bases, in that order; junction bases with no gene match: 13. CDR1 is MNHEY and CDR2 is SVGAGI in the germline V gene. The CDR3: CASSSLSGTGIGEQYF. DNA for the CDR3: TGTGCCAGCAGTTCATTATCTGGGACAGGGATAGGCGAGCAGTACTTC.

The chain employs TRBV28 and TRBJ1-2; 7 bases are a match to TRBD1. Germline trimming cut 4 bases from V and 8 bases from J; bases unmatched to any gene: 13. Germline CDR1 MDHEN, CDR2 SYDVKM. The CDR3 runs to 15 residues. CDR3 sequence reads: CASSSPGQLGEGYTF. The CDR3 DNA sequence: TGTGCCAGCAGTTCCCCGGGACAGCTGGGGGAAGGCTACACCTTC.

This clone came up a few times. The rearrangement links TRBV9 to TRBJ1-2; TRBD1 matches at 7 bases. Germline V gives CDR1 SGDLS, CDR2 YYNGEE. V lost 4 bases and J lost 4; bases outside the gene matches: 7. The CDR3 is made up of 14 amino acids. CDR3 nucleotide sequence: TGTGCCAGCAGCCAACAGGGGATTTCCTATGGCTACACCTTC. It specifies CASSQQGISYGYTF.

V and J are TRBV11-3 and TRBJ2-5; the match to TRBD1 covers 7 bases. J lost 6 bases, V lost 4 bases, and 8 bases had no gene match. CDR3 length equals 14 residues. The germline V gene has CDR1 SGHNT and CDR2 YENEEA. CDR3 protein: CASSSSTGWQTQYF. The CDR3 coding sequence is TGTGCCAGCAGCTCTTCGACAGGGTGGCAGACCCAGTACTTC.

As for this clone: A much larger clone is a single base away; this may be a read error. The sample carries other DNA sequences with the same CDR3. The chain links TRBV4-2 to TRBJ1-5; 7 bases map to TRBD1. The CDR3 covers 16 residues. Germline CDR1 LGHNA, CDR2 YNFKEQ. The DNA for the CDR3 is TGTGCCAGCAGCAAGGTGGGACAGAATAGCAATCAGCCCCAACATTTT. It yields the protein CASSKVGQNSNQPQHF.

The J gene is TRBJ2-1, the V gene TRBV19, with 11 bases matching TRBD1. The length of the CDR3 is 14 residues. Trimming at V came to 3 bases and at J to 6 bases, leaving 1 base not matched to a gene. Germline V gives CDR1 LNHDA, CDR2 SQIVND (reference sequence). The CDR3 is CASSIGTGGNEQFF. For the CDR3, the DNA is TGTGCCAGTAGTATCGGGACAGGGGGCAATGAGCAGTTCTTC.